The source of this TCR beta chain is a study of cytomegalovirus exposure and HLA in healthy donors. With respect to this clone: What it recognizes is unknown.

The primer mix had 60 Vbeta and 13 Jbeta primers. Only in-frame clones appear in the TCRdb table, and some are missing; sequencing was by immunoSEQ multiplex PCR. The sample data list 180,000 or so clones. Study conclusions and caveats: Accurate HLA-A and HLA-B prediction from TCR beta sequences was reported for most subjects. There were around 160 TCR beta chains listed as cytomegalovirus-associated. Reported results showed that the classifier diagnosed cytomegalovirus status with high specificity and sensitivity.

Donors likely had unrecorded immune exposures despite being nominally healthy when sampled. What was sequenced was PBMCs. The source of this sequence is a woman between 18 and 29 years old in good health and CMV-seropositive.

The CDR3 protein is CASSERAGSYEQYF. The CDR3 DNA reads as TGCGCCAGCAGCGAGAGAGCGGGCTCCTACGAGCAGTACTTC. The chain recombines TRBV5-1 with TRBJ2-7; a possible D gene is TRBD2 (6 bases). Germline lookup yields CDR1 SGHRS and CDR2 YFSETQ. The V and J ends lost 4 bases and 0 bases respectively, with 11 bases between them. There are 14 residues in the CDR3.